Shown below are 10 T cell receptor beta chains from a single sample sequenced in a study of blood T cells in healthy people across ages. A sample-barcoded 5' primer and a J-beta primer mix were used in a second PCR of roughly 6 to 11 cycles. TCRdb analysed the 5' RACE reads with MiXCR anew, one entry per CDR3 protein. The profile shows just under 900,000 distinct CDR3 sequences, 25% to 35% of them singletons. The specimen was blood. These receptors were collected from a woman older than 75 in good health.

For this clonotype: Since a much larger clone is just one base distant, this may be a read error. This chain links TRBV4-1 with TRBJ2-7; D unclear. CDR3 length: 12 amino acids. Per the germline V gene, CDR1 is MGHRA and CDR2 is YSYEKL. V lost 3 bases and J 7 bases, leaving 10 bases between the germline ends. CDR3 region: CASSHDPGEQYF. CDR3 coding DNA: TGCGCCAGCAGCCATGACCCCGGGGAGCAGTACTTC.

This clonotype has a count of ten or more. V usage is TRBV20-1 and J usage is TRBJ2-3; possibly TRBD1 or TRBD2 for D (5 bases each). The V gene lost 5 bases and the J gene lost 1 base, with 19 bases spanning the gap. The CDR3 extends over 16 amino acids. Germline values: CDR1 DFQATT, CDR2 SNEGSKA (reference sequence). The CDR3: CSAADMKGTRTDTQYF. The CDR3 DNA reads as TGCAGTGCTGCGGATATGAAGGGGACCCGCACAGATACGCAGTATTTT.

As to this clonotype: A read error may account for a junction end that differs from germline. V usage is TRBV5-1 and J usage is TRBJ2-1; 10 bases agree with TRBD2. CDR3 length equals 16 residues. Germline-derived CDR1 and CDR2 are SGHRS and YFSETQ. The CDR3 protein is CASSFRKREGYNKQFF. In nucleotides, the CDR3 is TGCGCCAGCAGCTTCCGAAAGCGGGAGGGCTACAATAAGCAGTTCTTC.

This clonotype was detected many times. This chain links TRBV7-2 with TRBJ2-5; no definite D call. V was trimmed by 3 bases and J by 3 bases, leaving 11 bases between them. Germline loops: CDR1 SGHTA, CDR2 FQGNSA. The CDR3 is 14 amino acids. CDR3 in amino acids: CASSFGLAEETQYF. In nucleotides, the CDR3 is TGTGCCAGCAGCTTCGGGTTGGCTGAAGAGACCCAGTACTTC.

This clonotype has just a few counts. J is TRBJ1-2 and V is TRBV29-1, with a weak D call TRBD1 (5 bases). Germline assignment: CDR1 SQVTM and CDR2 ANQGSEA. CDR3 length equals 12 residues. The ends were cut back, 4 bases at V and 6 bases at J, with 12 bases in the middle. The CDR3 sequence: CSVAGQGNGYTF. The CDR3 nucleotides are TGCAGCGTTGCAGGGCAGGGTAATGGCTACACCTTC.

Concerning this clonotype: A read error is possible here, since a much larger clone lies one base away. The V gene is TRBV5-1, the J gene TRBJ2-7; TRBD2 might be the D (7 bases). The J call may be wrong; the DNA end is better matched by TRBJ2-5. The germline CDR1 and CDR2 sequences are SGHRS and YFSETQ. This CDR3 contains 14 residues. In DNA form, the CDR3 reads TGCGCCAGCAGCGGGAGGGGGGACCAAGAGACCCAGTACTTC. Protein sequence: CASSGRGDQETQYF.

The chain is built from TRBV5-1 and TRBJ2-1; D is uncertain. This CDR3 is 15 amino acids long. Germline CDR1 SGHRS, CDR2 YFSETQ. V dropped 0 bases and J dropped 2 bases, with 9 bases sitting between them. The CDR3 is CASSLEPATYNEQFF. CDR3 DNA: TGCGCCAGCAGCTTGGAACCCGCAACCTACAATGAGCAGTTCTTC.

This clonotype was counted ten times or more. The rearrangement joins TRBV20-1 to TRBJ2-1, with D tentatively TRBD2 (5 bases). The V and J ends lost 5 bases and 6 bases respectively, with 17 bases between them. CDR3 size: 14 residues. The germline gives CDR1 DFQATT, CDR2 SNEGSKA (reference sequence). CDR3 bases: TGCAGTGCTGGAGTCGGGGTGATAGGCAATGAGCAGTTCTTC. The encoded protein is CSAGVGVIGNEQFF.

The genes are TRBV18 and TRBJ1-5, with D tentatively TRBD1 (5 bases). CDR3 length: 13 amino acids. Germline V lookup: CDR1 KGHSH, CDR2 LQKENI. Trimming stripped 4 bases from V and 5 bases from J, with 9 bases between. CDR3 amino acids: CASSRDSDQPQHF. CDR3 nucleotide sequence: TGTGCCAGCTCACGCGACAGTGATCAGCCCCAGCATTTT. Full variable domain (missing parts from reference TRBV18 and TRBJ1-5): NAGVMQNPRHLVRRRGQEARLRCSPMKGHSHVYWYRQLPEEGLKFMVYLQKENIIDESGMPKERFSAEFPKEGPSILRIQQVVRGDSAAYFCASSRDSDQPQHFGDGTRLSIL.

A single count supports this clonotype. A much more abundant neighbour one base away suggests this may be a read error. The V call is TRBV12-3 or TRBV12-4, the J call TRBJ2-3; D gene ambiguous. The CDR3 length is 13 residues. The CDR3 reads CVGRSSSTDTQYF. The CDR3 DNA reads TGTGTCGGCAGATCGAGCAGCACAGATACGCAGTATTTT.